This entry lists 29 T cell receptor beta chains sequenced from one sample in a study of blood T cell repertoires in COVID-19 (dated by TCRdb to about 2020). Library prep was done by the immunoSEQ multiplex PCR assay. TCRdb took over this immuneACCESS table, retaining in-frame rearrangements with V and J assigned. Such tables are incomplete; in checked studies, under half of the missing clones stem from an unresolved V gene, and the remainder is unexplained. This sample has about 220,000 clones in its table, and approximately 80% of those were observed once. 1.3% of the sample is in the top ten clones. Sequences were obtained from PBMCs or T cells enriched from blood (not recorded which). All receptors come from a woman in her thirties or forties with acute COVID-19.

This clone was seen once. This chain links TRBV2 with TRBJ1-2; 10 bases map to TRBD1. Germline V CDR1 and CDR2: SNHLY, FYNNEI. V trimming: 6 bases; J trimming: 8 bases; junction bases outside the gene matches: 9. The CDR3 contains 14 residues. CDR3 DNA sequence: TGTGCCAGCAGGATTCTCGACAGGGGGCAAGGCTACACCTTC. It encodes CASRILDRGQGYTF.

V is TRBV5-1 and J is TRBJ1-1; TRBD1 is a possible D gene (6 bases). Germline CDR1 SGHRS, CDR2 YFSETQ. The V and J ends lost 8 bases and 5 bases respectively, with 22 bases between them. The CDR3 has 15 residues. The CDR3: CARNSRWGRGTEAFF. In nucleotides, the CDR3 is TGCGCCAGAAATTCCCGTTGGGGTAGGGGGACTGAAGCTTTCTTT. Looking up the rest from reference TRBV5-1 and TRBJ1-1 gives the full variable domain: KAGVTQTPRYLIKTRGQQVTLSCSPISGHRSVSWYQQTPGQGLQFLFEYFSETQRNKGNFPGRFSGRQFSNSRSEMNVSTLELGDSALYLCARNSRWGRGTEAFFGQGTRLTVV.

This clone was counted between two and nine times. V is TRBV25-1 and J is TRBJ2-2; tentatively, D is TRBD1 (5 bases). This CDR3 has 15 residues. Germline V CDR1 and CDR2: MGHDK, SYGVNS. With 5 bases removed from V and 6 bases from J, the gap between germline ends came to 16 bases. For the CDR3, the DNA is TGTGCCAGCAGTCATACGTTAGACAGTTCCGGGGAGCTGTTTTTT. Residues: CASSHTLDSSGELFF.

The chain carries TRBV9 and TRBJ2-3; 7 bases fit TRBD1. With V trimmed by 3 bases and J by 6 bases, 13 bases remained unmatched. The CDR3 loop spans 16 amino acids. Germline CDR1 SGDLS, CDR2 YYNGEE. CDR3 nucleotide sequence: TGTGCCAGCAGCGGGAGACAGGGCCGCGGCGCCGATACGCAGTATTTT. It codes for CASSGRQGRGADTQYF.

The chain uses TRBV28 and TRBJ1-5, with 9 bases fitting TRBD1. The CDR3 extends over 17 amino acids. Germline values: CDR1 MDHEN, CDR2 SYDVKM. J gave up 0 bases and V 5 bases, and 8 bases lay outside the gene matches. For the CDR3, the DNA is TGTGCCAGCAGTGGGACAGGGAGAGGGTATAGCAATCAGCCCCAGCATTTT. Protein product: CASSGTGRGYSNQPQHF.

The V gene is TRBV7-7, the J gene TRBJ2-1, with 13 bases identical to TRBD2. J was trimmed by 3 bases and V by 1 base; bases with no gene match: 0. The CDR3 runs 16 residues. Per the germline V gene, CDR1 is SSHAT and CDR2 is FNYEAQ (reference sequence). Here the CDR3 DNA reads TGTGCCAGCAGCTTAGGGACTAGCGGGAGCTACAATGAGCAGTTCTTC. Its translation: CASSLGTSGSYNEQFF.

The chain recombines TRBV10-2 with TRBJ2-7, with 7 bases identical to TRBD1. CDR1 and CDR2 (germline): WSHSY, SAAADI. The CDR3 is 13 residues long. V shed 6 bases and J 2 bases; nucleotides not matched to a gene: 4. The CDR3 here is CASRQGSTYEQYF. The CDR3 nucleotides read TGCGCCAGCAGACAGGGGAGTACCTACGAGCAGTACTTC.

CDR3 coding DNA: TGTGCCAGCAGCGTAGGGATAGAGGGCGAACGGTTCTTC. Protein product: CASSVGIEGERFF. The rearrangement links TRBV9 to TRBJ2-1; tentatively, D is TRBD2 (5 bases). The CDR3 is 13 residues long. With 0 bases removed from V and 15 bases from J, the gap between germline ends came to 16 bases. Germline-derived CDR1 and CDR2 are SGDLS and YYNGEE.

J is TRBJ2-3 and V is TRBV24-1; 8 positions match TRBD1. The CDR3 is 15 residues long. Germline V gene data show CDR1 as KGHDR and CDR2 as SFDVKD. The V gene end was trimmed by 5 bases and the J gene end by 1 base; junction bases not matched to a gene: 4. The CDR3 is CATSAADRGTDTQYF. The CDR3 region has the DNA TGTGCCACCAGTGCGGCGGACAGGGGCACAGATACGCAGTATTTT.

The rearrangement joins TRBV6-5 to TRBJ1-4; maybe TRBD1 (6 bases). The CDR3 is 16 amino acids. Trimming left V 2 bases short and J 2 bases short, with 12 bases between. Germline CDR1 MNHEY, CDR2 SVGAGI. The CDR3 is CASSYGTSPTNEKLFF. For the CDR3, the DNA is TGTGCCAGCAGTTACGGGACATCTCCTACTAATGAAAAACTGTTTTTT.

The V and J genes are TRBV14 and TRBJ2-2; possible D gene TRBD1, 5 bases. With 5 bases removed from V and 1 base from J, the gap between germline ends came to 14 bases. Germline V gene lookup returns CDR1 SGHDN and CDR2 FVKESK. The CDR3 contains 16 residues. Written as DNA, the CDR3 is TGTGCCAGCAGCTTCCGACCAGGGTGGAACACCGGGGAGCTGTTTTTT. Its protein is CASSFRPGWNTGELFF. The full variable domain, completed using reference TRBV14 and TRBJ2-2, is EAGVTQFPSHSVIEKGQTVTLRCDPISGHDNLYWYRRVMGKEIKFLLHFVKESKQDESGMPNNRFLAERTGGTYSTLKVQPAELEDSGVYFCASSFRPGWNTGELFFGEGSRLTVL.

The chain carries TRBV7-2 and TRBJ2-3, with D maybe TRBD2 (5 bases). This CDR3 comprises 15 residues. Germline V lookup: CDR1 SGHTA, CDR2 FQGNSA. Trimming took 2 bases from V and 5 from J, leaving 14 bases between them. CDR3 nucleotides: TGTGCCAGCAGCTTATTCTCGGGGTCTCGAGATACGCAGTATTTT. This sequence encodes CASSLFSGSRDTQYF.

The chain joins TRBV5-4 to TRBJ1-2; 7 nucleotides align to TRBD1. Germline V gene sequence: CDR1 SGHNT, CDR2 YYREEE (reference sequence). J gave up 2 bases and V 0 bases, and 1 base lay outside the gene matches. The CDR3 is made up of 14 amino acids. In DNA, the CDR3 is TGTGCCAGCAGCTTGGGACAGGGAAACTATGGCTACACCTTC. Its protein product is CASSLGQGNYGYTF.

This clone has a single count. The chain employs TRBV27 and TRBJ2-1; possibly TRBD2 for D (7 bases). Trimming cost V 3 bases and J 9 bases, with 12 bases left between them. Germline V gene data show CDR1 as MNHEY and CDR2 as SMNVEV (reference sequence). The CDR3 totals 13 residues. The CDR3 here is CASSFRGRGEQFF. CDR3 sequence (DNA): TGTGCCAGCAGTTTTAGGGGGAGGGGTGAGCAGTTCTTC.

The V gene is TRBV28, the J gene TRBJ2-5; 7 bases agree with TRBD2. V lost 10 bases and J lost 4; bases outside the gene matches: 9. This CDR3 has 13 amino acids. Germline CDR1 reads MDHEN; CDR2 reads SYDVKM. The CDR3 protein is CATGEGGGETQYF. The CDR3 DNA follows: TGTGCCACTGGGGAGGGTGGAGGAGAGACCCAGTACTTC.

CDR3 DNA: TGTGCCAGCAGCTTATCACCGGGACAGAAGACTGGGGCCAACGTCCTGACTTTC. Its translation is CASSLSPGQKTGANVLTF. The gene calls are TRBV5-5 and TRBJ2-6; 7 nucleotides match TRBD1. Per germline, CDR1 SGHKS and CDR2 YYEKEE (reference sequence). V gave up 2 bases and J gave up 2 bases; unmatched junction bases: 10. The CDR3 has 18 residues.

J is TRBJ1-1 and V is TRBV28; 10 bases are a match to TRBD1. V lost 11 bases, J lost 4 bases, and 10 bases stayed unmatched. From germline, CDR1 is MDHEN and CDR2 SYDVKM. CDR3 length: 14 residues. As DNA, the CDR3 is TGTGCCTTACAGGGGCGGGACAGGGGCACTGAAGCTTTCTTT. Its protein is CALQGRDRGTEAFF. Filled out from reference TRBV28 and TRBJ1-1, the complete variable domain reads DVKVTQSSRYLVKRTGEKVFLECVQDMDHENMFWYRQDPGLGLRLIYFSYDVKMKEKGDIPEGYSVSREKKERFSLILESASTNQTSMYLCALQGRDRGTEAFFGQGTRLTVV.

CDR3 in amino acids: CASSGDYTYEQYF. The DNA of the CDR3 is TGTGCCAGCTCAGGGGACTATACGTACGAGCAGTACTTC. The chain recombines TRBV18 with TRBJ2-7; 7 bases are shared with TRBD2. The CDR3 runs to 13 residues. V shed 5 bases, J shed 4 bases, and the junction held 5 bases outside the gene matches. CDR1 is KGHSH, CDR2 LQKENI, per germline.

In this sample, this clone turned up once. The chain uses TRBV7-2 and TRBJ1-2; D ambiguous. CDR3 size: 14 residues. Germline V CDR1 and CDR2: SGHTA, FQGNSA. The V end was cut by 5 bases, the J end by 5 bases, with 15 bases between. CDR3 nucleotides: TGTGCCAGCAGCCCAGTCATTCAGTCTTATGGCTACACCTTC. As protein: CASSPVIQSYGYTF.

The chain couples TRBV25-1 to TRBJ2-1, with 7 nucleotides matching TRBD2. From germline, CDR1 is MGHDK and CDR2 SYGVNS. The CDR3 has 14 residues. V dropped 4 bases and J dropped 5; count of bases not matched to a gene: 5. In DNA form, the CDR3 reads TGTGCCAGCAGTGCAGGACTAGAGCACAATGAGCAGTTCTTC. It encodes CASSAGLEHNEQFF.

This chain joins TRBV6-5 and TRBJ2-7; possibly TRBD1 for D (6 bases). The CDR3 is 14 amino acids. V lost 4 bases, J lost 0 bases, and 10 bases lay in between. Germline CDR1 MNHEY, CDR2 SVGAGI. CDR3: CASSSQGSSYEQYF. CDR3 coding DNA: TGTGCCAGCAGTTCACAGGGTAGCTCCTACGAGCAGTACTTC.

This chain links TRBV9 with TRBJ1-2; D possibly corresponds to TRBD1 (6 bases). Deletions cut 0 bases from V and 2 bases from J, with 14 bases between. The germline V gene encodes CDR1 SGDLS and CDR2 YYNGEE. The CDR3 sequence is 16 residues long. In nucleotides, the CDR3 is TGTGCCAGCAGCGTAGAAGGGGGGGCGTTGAACTATGGCTACACCTTC. Translating gives CASSVEGGALNYGYTF.

The chain recombines TRBV15 with TRBJ1-6; the D gene is possibly TRBD1 (6 bases). CDR1 is LNHNV, CDR2 YYDKDF, per germline (reference sequence). Trimming took 4 bases from V and 5 from J, leaving 9 bases between them. The CDR3 spans 14 residues. CDR3 coding DNA: TGTGCCACCAGCATCAGGGGCGATAATTCACCCCTCCACTTT. Translated, it gives CATSIRGDNSPLHF.

V and J are TRBV7-2 and TRBJ2-7; weak D call: TRBD2 (6 bases). Trimming took off 9 bases at V and 0 bases at J, with 15 bases between the two ends. The CDR3 has 14 amino acids. The germline gives CDR1 SGHTA, CDR2 FQGNSA. The CDR3 loop reads CASTRDSSSYEQYF. In DNA form, the CDR3 reads TGTGCCAGTACCCGGGACTCGAGCTCCTACGAGCAGTACTTC.

A single count supports this clone. The V gene is TRBV7-6, the J gene TRBJ1-3; 8 bases fit TRBD1. V was pared by 5 bases and J by 2 bases, with 8 bases of the junction left unmatched. The germline CDR1 and CDR2 sequences are SGHVS and FNYEAQ. The CDR3 has 16 residues. As DNA, the CDR3 is TGTGCCAGCAGCCCCCTAGGACAGGGCGCTGGAAACACCATATATTTT. It is translated as CASSPLGQGAGNTIYF.

In this sample, this clone turned up a few times. This chain uses TRBV3-1 (or the pseudogene TRBV3-2) with TRBJ1-2; tentative D call: TRBD1 (6 bases). The CDR3 spans 17 residues. V lost 8 bases and J 0 bases, leaving 22 bases between the germline ends. The germline gives CDR1 LGHDT, CDR2 YNNKEL (reference sequence). CDR3 nucleotides: TGTGCCAGCCCACAGGGAACCCACTACCTTGCTAACTATGGCTACACCTTC. It yields the protein CASPQGTHYLANYGYTF.

This chain connects TRBV6-4 to TRBJ2-1; TRBD1 is a possible D gene (6 bases). The V gene lost 4 bases and the J gene lost 8 bases, with 9 bases spanning the gap. This CDR3 spans 12 amino acids. The germline V gene has CDR1 MRHNA and CDR2 SNTAGT. For the CDR3, the DNA is TGTGCCAGCAGTGCGACAGGCTATGAGCAGTTCTTC. The encoded protein is CASSATGYEQFF.

The CDR3 coding sequence is TGTGCCAGCAGCCCACCGGGACAGGGTGTTGGGTCACCCCTCCACTTT. Translated: CASSPPGQGVGSPLHF. The J gene is TRBJ1-6, the V gene TRBV4-2; 9 bases are shared with TRBD1. Germline lookup yields CDR1 LGHNA and CDR2 YNFKEQ. The CDR3 loop spans 16 amino acids. V lost 4 bases, J lost 10 bases, and 11 bases stayed unmatched.

A few counts support this clone. CDR3 sequence: CAAGGSGSRGYTF. As DNA, the CDR3 is TGTGCCGCGGGGGGCTCAGGGTCCAGGGGCTACACCTTC. V and J are TRBV12-3 or TRBV12-4 and TRBJ1-2; TRBD1 is a possible D gene (6 bases). V shed 11 bases and J shed 8 bases, with 21 bases lying between them. The CDR3 consists of 13 residues.